These T cell receptor beta chains were read from a single sample in a study of a mutant IDH1 vaccine in newly diagnosed glioma. TCRdb keeps only in-frame clones here, not all; method: immunoSEQ multiplex PCR. The sample includes about 60,000 clones, roughly 80% of them seen just once. Their antigens remain unidentified. The sample consisted of PBMCs, taken from a glioma patient whose treatment included an IDH1 peptide vaccine. These receptors were taken from a man aged 25 to 45 with glioma. The CDR3 runs from the conserved cysteine through the conserved F or W. D genes are given only for firm matches. Rows may omit the clone size; those that give it use once, few, many or a size class.

clone size: .
V gene: TRBV25-1
D gene: .
J gene: TRBJ1-3
CDR3 DNA: TGTGCCAGCAGTGAATCCGGAAACACCATATATTTT
CDR3 protein: CASSESGNTIYF

clone size: .
V gene: TRBV7-9
D gene: .
J gene: TRBJ2-1
CDR3 DNA: TGTGCCAGCAGCTTAGCCAACCGACGTGAGAATGAGCAGTTCTTC
CDR3 protein: CASSLANRRENEQFF

clone size: .
V gene: TRBV4-1
D gene: .
J gene: TRBJ2-5
CDR3 DNA: TGCGCCAGCAGCCAAGGGCCAACGCGGGTGGGGGAGACCCAGTACTTC
CDR3 protein: CASSQGPTRVGETQYF

clone size: .
V gene: TRBV6-5
D gene: TRBD1
J gene: TRBJ1-4
CDR3 DNA: TGTGCCAGCAGTATGGGGACAGGGAGTAATGAAAAACTGTTTTTT
CDR3 protein: CASSMGTGSNEKLFF

clone size: once
V gene: TRBV13
D gene: .
J gene: TRBJ2-3
CDR3 DNA: TGTGCCAGCAGCGAGAATTCGGAAGGAGCGCAGTATTTT
CDR3 protein: CASSENSEGAQYF

clone size: .
V gene: TRBV28
D gene: TRBD1
J gene: TRBJ1-3
CDR3 DNA: TGTGCCAGCAGTCCCGGGACAGGGCATGGAAACACCATATATTTT
CDR3 protein: CASSPGTGHGNTIYF

clone size: .
V gene: TRBV6-5
D gene: .
J gene: TRBJ2-2
CDR3 DNA: TGTGCCAGCACCCCTAAGGGTAACACCGGGGAGCTGTTTTTT
CDR3 protein: CASTPKGNTGELFF

clone size: .
V gene: TRBV6-5
D gene: .
J gene: TRBJ1-1
CDR3 DNA: TGTGCCAGCATCTTACTGGGAAGGGTACCTGAAGCTTTCTTT
CDR3 protein: CASILLGRVPEAFF

clone size: .
V gene: TRBV15
D gene: .
J gene: TRBJ2-7
CDR3 DNA: TGTGCCACCAGCAGAGATAAGGTCTACGAGCAGTACTTC
CDR3 protein: CATSRDKVYEQYF

clone size: .
V gene: TRBV5-1
D gene: .
J gene: TRBJ2-6
CDR3 DNA: TGCGCCAGCAGCCTCCCCGACAACTCTGGGGCCAACGTCCTGACTTTC
CDR3 protein: CASSLPDNSGANVLTF

clone size: .
V gene: TRBV18
D gene: .
J gene: TRBJ2-5
CDR3 DNA: TGTGCCAGCTCACCCCAGGGGATAAAGACCCAGTACTTC
CDR3 protein: CASSPQGIKTQYF

clone size: .
V gene: TRBV21-1
D gene: .
J gene: TRBJ1-6
CDR3 DNA: TGTGCCAGCAGCAAAAACACAGGGGGCTTATATTCACCCCTCCACTTT
CDR3 protein: CASSKNTGGLYSPLHF

clone size: .
V gene: TRBV5-1
D gene: .
J gene: TRBJ1-3
CDR3 DNA: TGCGCCAGCAGCTTGAGGGGTTTCGACTCTGGAAACACCATATATTTT
CDR3 protein: CASSLRGFDSGNTIYF

clone size: .
V gene: TRBV19
D gene: .
J gene: TRBJ1-1
CDR3 DNA: TGTGCCAGTAGTATAGACGGGAACACTGAAGCTTTCTTT
CDR3 protein: CASSIDGNTEAFF

clone size: .
V gene: TRBV2
D gene: .
J gene: TRBJ1-5
CDR3 DNA: TGTGCCAGCAGACAGGGCCTTAATCAGCCCCAGCATTTT
CDR3 protein: CASRQGLNQPQHF

clone size: .
V gene: TRBV7-2
D gene: TRBD2
J gene: TRBJ2-7
CDR3 DNA: TGTGCCAGCAGCTTAGCCGCGGGGGGGCCGCACGAGCAGTACTTC
CDR3 protein: CASSLAAGGPHEQYF

clone size: .
V gene: TRBV15
D gene: .
J gene: TRBJ2-1
CDR3 DNA: TGTGCCACCAGCAGAGGACTAGAGGGGAAGAATGAGCAGTTCTTC
CDR3 protein: CATSRGLEGKNEQFF

clone size: .
V gene: TRBV4-1
D gene: .
J gene: TRBJ2-4
CDR3 DNA: TGCGCCAGCAGCCAAGATCCGTCTCTGGGGCGAGCCAAAAACATTCAGTACTTC
CDR3 protein: CASSQDPSLGRAKNIQYF

clone size: .
V gene: TRBV5-1
D gene: TRBD2
J gene: TRBJ2-5
CDR3 DNA: TGCGCCAGCAGCGCGACTAGCGGGTACCAAGAGACCCAGTACTTC
CDR3 protein: CASSATSGYQETQYF

clone size: .
V gene: TRBV4-3
D gene: TRBD2
J gene: TRBJ2-2
CDR3 DNA: TGCGCCAGCAGCCAAGAACTAGCGGGGGGCGAGCTGTTTTTT
CDR3 protein: CASSQELAGGELFF

clone size: .
V gene: TRBV5-1
D gene: TRBD1
J gene: TRBJ2-7
CDR3 DNA: TGCGCCAGCAGCCGCACAGGGGTGGTAGACGAGCAGTACTTC
CDR3 protein: CASSRTGVVDEQYF

clone size: .
V gene: TRBV19
D gene: .
J gene: TRBJ1-6
CDR3 DNA: TGTGCCAGTAAAGAGGTGAAGAGCTCCTATAATTCACCCCTCCACTTT
CDR3 protein: CASKEVKSSYNSPLHF

clone size: .
V gene: TRBV5-8
D gene: TRBD1
J gene: TRBJ1-6
CDR3 DNA: TGTGCCAGCAGCTCCACCTTCCCGGGACAGGGAAATTCACCCCTCCACTTT
CDR3 protein: CASSSTFPGQGNSPLHF

clone size: .
V gene: TRBV5-1
D gene: .
J gene: TRBJ2-2
CDR3 DNA: TGCGCCAGCAGGGGTACCAGCGGTGACACCGGGGAGCTGTTTTTT
CDR3 protein: CASRGTSGDTGELFF

clone size: .
V gene: TRBV5-4
D gene: .
J gene: TRBJ1-2
CDR3 DNA: TGTGCCAGCAGTCAAGGGGGTGCGGGCGGCCACTATGGCTACACCTTC
CDR3 protein: CASSQGGAGGHYGYTF

clone size: .
V gene: TRBV19
D gene: TRBD1
J gene: TRBJ2-3
CDR3 DNA: TGTGCCAGTAGTCCCCATCCGGGACAGGGGGCAGATACGCAGTATTTT
CDR3 protein: CASSPHPGQGADTQYF

clone size: .
V gene: TRBV2
D gene: .
J gene: TRBJ2-7
CDR3 DNA: TGTGCCAGCAGTGGCTACGAGCAGTACTTC
CDR3 protein: CASSGYEQYF

clone size: .
V gene: TRBV27
D gene: .
J gene: TRBJ1-1
CDR3 DNA: TGTGCCAGCAGTGCCCTAGGGGGGGGGAACACTGAAGCCTTCTTT
CDR3 protein: CASSALGGGNTEAFF

clone size: .
V gene: TRBV19
D gene: .
J gene: TRBJ2-2
CDR3 DNA: TGTGCCAGTAGTATCATGGCAGCGAACACCGGGGAGCTGTTTTTT
CDR3 protein: CASSIMAANTGELFF

clone size: .
V gene: TRBV6-6
D gene: TRBD1
J gene: TRBJ2-7
CDR3 DNA: TGTGCCAGCAGTTTGTTTCAGGGGGTATCCCACGAGCAGTACTTC
CDR3 protein: CASSLFQGVSHEQYF

clone size: .
V gene: TRBV4-1
D gene: TRBD2
J gene: TRBJ2-1
CDR3 DNA: TGCGCCAGCAGCCAGGGACTAGCGGGAGGGCCATGGAGGTTCTTC
CDR3 protein: CASSQGLAGGPWRFF

clone size: .
V gene: TRBV10-3
D gene: .
J gene: TRBJ1-4
CDR3 DNA: TGTGCCATCAGTGACCCTCTCGCACCCGGGAAACTGTTTTTT
CDR3 protein: CAISDPLAPGKLFF

clone size: .
V gene: TRBV7-9
D gene: TRBD2
J gene: TRBJ2-2
CDR3 DNA: TGTGCCAGCAGCTTCCTAGCGGGGGCCCGGGGGACCGGGGAGCTGTTTTTT
CDR3 protein: CASSFLAGARGTGELFF

clone size: .
V gene: TRBV19
D gene: .
J gene: TRBJ1-2
CDR3 DNA: TGTGCCAGTAGTTCCCAAGGGGGACTTGCAGGGGGCTACACCTTC
CDR3 protein: CASSSQGGLAGGYTF

clone size: .
V gene: TRBV7-8
D gene: .
J gene: TRBJ1-2
CDR3 DNA: TGTGCCAGCAGCTTAGGCTACAGGTTTAACTATGGCTACACCTTC
CDR3 protein: CASSLGYRFNYGYTF

clone size: .
V gene: TRBV2
D gene: TRBD1
J gene: TRBJ1-4
CDR3 DNA: TGTGCCAGCAGTGGTATTCGGACAGGTACCGAAAAACTGTTTTTT
CDR3 protein: CASSGIRTGTEKLFF

clone size: .
V gene: TRBV28
D gene: TRBD1
J gene: TRBJ2-2
CDR3 DNA: TGTGCCAGCAGTTCCAGGGGGCGCAACGGGGAGCTGTTTTTT
CDR3 protein: CASSSRGRNGELFF

clone size: .
V gene: TRBV28
D gene: TRBD1
J gene: TRBJ2-7
CDR3 DNA: TGTGCCAGCACCCCCCCAGGGGGCGGGACTCCCCACTACGAGCAGTACTTC
CDR3 protein: CASTPPGGGTPHYEQYF

clone size: .
V gene: TRBV7-2
D gene: TRBD1
J gene: TRBJ2-7
CDR3 DNA: TGTGCCAGCAGCTTAGTCGGGACAGAGTTCTACGAGCAGTACTTC
CDR3 protein: CASSLVGTEFYEQYF

clone size: .
V gene: TRBV13
D gene: TRBD2
J gene: TRBJ2-6
CDR3 DNA: TGTGCCAGCAGCTTAGCAGTAGGAGCGGGAGGCGTCTCTGGGGCCAACGTCCTGACTTTC
CDR3 protein: CASSLAVGAGGVSGANVLTF

clone size: once
V gene: TRBV5-4
D gene: .
J gene: TRBJ1-3
CDR3 DNA: TGTGCCAGCAGCTCCCAGGGTCGGGGAAACACCATATATTTT
CDR3 protein: CASSSQGRGNTIYF

clone size: .
V gene: TRBV5-1
D gene: .
J gene: TRBJ1-6
CDR3 DNA: TGCGCCAGCAGCCTTGCCCCTTTCGGTTCACCCCTCCACTTT
CDR3 protein: CASSLAPFGSPLHF

clone size: once
V gene: TRBV7-3
D gene: .
J gene: TRBJ2-7
CDR3 DNA: TGTGCCAGCAGCCCCTTTACCCAGGACTACCAATACGAGCAGTACTTC
CDR3 protein: CASSPFTQDYQYEQYF

clone size: .
V gene: TRBV29-1
D gene: .
J gene: TRBJ2-3
CDR3 DNA: TGCAGCGTCCGGATACACCCTAGTACAGATACGCAGTATTTT
CDR3 protein: CSVRIHPSTDTQYF

clone size: once
V gene: TRBV4-3
D gene: .
J gene: TRBJ2-1
CDR3 DNA: TGCGCCAGCAGCCAAGATTGGGGGGGCTCCTCAAGGGTGTGGCAGTTCTTC
CDR3 protein: CASSQDWGGSSRVWQFF

clone size: .
V gene: TRBV5-4
D gene: .
J gene: TRBJ2-7
CDR3 DNA: TGTGCCAGCATGCCTTCCCCCCCAGGGTCCAACTCCTACGAGCAGTACTTC
CDR3 protein: CASMPSPPGSNSYEQYF

clone size: .
V gene: TRBV27
D gene: TRBD1
J gene: TRBJ1-2
CDR3 DNA: TGTGCCAGCAGTTCGCAGGGGGCAAAGGGCTACACCTTC
CDR3 protein: CASSSQGAKGYTF

clone size: .
V gene: TRBV6-6
D gene: .
J gene: TRBJ1-5
CDR3 DNA: TGTGCCAGCAGTTATGATCCGCTGGCCCAGCATTTT
CDR3 protein: CASSYDPLAQHF

clone size: .
V gene: TRBV9
D gene: TRBD2
J gene: TRBJ2-1
CDR3 DNA: TGTGCCAGCAGCTCTTCCGGGACTAGCGGGATTAATGAGCAGTTCTTC
CDR3 protein: CASSSSGTSGINEQFF

clone size: .
V gene: TRBV27
D gene: .
J gene: TRBJ2-1
CDR3 DNA: TGTGCCAGCAGTTTTTTTCGGGAGAAATACAATGAGCAGTTCTTC
CDR3 protein: CASSFFREKYNEQFF

clone size: .
V gene: TRBV27
D gene: TRBD1
J gene: TRBJ1-4
CDR3 DNA: TGTGCCAGCAGTTTCAGGGGGCGCGGTGAAAAACTGTTTTTT
CDR3 protein: CASSFRGRGEKLFF

clone size: .
V gene: TRBV27
D gene: .
J gene: TRBJ1-4
CDR3 DNA: TGTGCCAGCAGTTTACTGGGGAGTGGGACTAATGAAAAACTGTTTTTT
CDR3 protein: CASSLLGSGTNEKLFF

clone size: .
V gene: TRBV4-3
D gene: .
J gene: TRBJ1-4
CDR3 DNA: TGCGCCAGCAGCCAAGGTGACAGCGGGTGGGAAAAACTGTTTTTT
CDR3 protein: CASSQGDSGWEKLFF

clone size: once
V gene: TRBV11-2
D gene: .
J gene: TRBJ1-3
CDR3 DNA: TGTGCCAGCAGCTCATTACGACGGGACTCTGGAAACACCATATATTTT
CDR3 protein: CASSSLRRDSGNTIYF

clone size: .
V gene: TRBV9
D gene: .
J gene: TRBJ2-3
CDR3 DNA: TGTGCCAGCAGCGTAGGGGGTACGCAGTATTTT
CDR3 protein: CASSVGGTQYF

clone size: .
V gene: TRBV6-1
D gene: TRBD1
J gene: TRBJ1-2
CDR3 DNA: TGTGCCAGCAGTGATAGGACAGGGCGGTATGGCTACACCTTC
CDR3 protein: CASSDRTGRYGYTF

clone size: .
V gene: TRBV4-3
D gene: TRBD1
J gene: TRBJ1-4
CDR3 DNA: TGCGCCAGCGGGACAGGGGGCGGACGAAGTGAAAAACTGTTTTTT
CDR3 protein: CASGTGGGRSEKLFF

clone size: .
V gene: TRBV30
D gene: .
J gene: TRBJ2-3
CDR3 DNA: TGTGCCTGGTCAACAGGTTTACGCACAGATACGCAGTATTTT
CDR3 protein: CAWSTGLRTDTQYF

clone size: .
V gene: TRBV20-1
D gene: .
J gene: TRBJ1-4
CDR3 DNA: TGCAGTGCTAGAGATGATGAAAAACTGTTTTTT
CDR3 protein: CSARDDEKLFF

clone size: .
V gene: TRBV2
D gene: .
J gene: TRBJ1-1
CDR3 DNA: TGTGCCAGCAGTTCCTTGTGGGTGGGTCCCACTGAAGCTTTCTTT
CDR3 protein: CASSSLWVGPTEAFF